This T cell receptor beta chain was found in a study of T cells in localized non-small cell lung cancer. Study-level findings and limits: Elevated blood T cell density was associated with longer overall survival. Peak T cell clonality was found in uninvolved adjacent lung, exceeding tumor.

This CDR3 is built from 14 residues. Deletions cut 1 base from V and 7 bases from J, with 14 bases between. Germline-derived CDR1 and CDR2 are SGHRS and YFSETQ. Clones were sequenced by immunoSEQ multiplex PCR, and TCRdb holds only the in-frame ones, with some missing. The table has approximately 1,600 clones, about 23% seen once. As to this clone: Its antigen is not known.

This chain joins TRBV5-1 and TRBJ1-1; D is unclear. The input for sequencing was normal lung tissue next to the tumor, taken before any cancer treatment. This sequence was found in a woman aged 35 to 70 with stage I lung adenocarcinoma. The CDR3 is CASSLRADQVEAFF. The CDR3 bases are TGCGCCAGCAGCTTGAGGGCAGACCAAGTTGAAGCTTTCTTT.